Listed below are T cell receptor beta chains from one sample, sequenced in a study of blood T cells in healthy people across ages. TCRdb analysed the 5' RACE reads with MiXCR anew, one entry per CDR3 protein. Among under 1,100,000 distinct CDR3 sequences listed, around 27% were seen once. This same sample was also part of a study on T cells of mothers and their children.

The source material was blood. The receptor set was obtained from a girl between 2 and 10 years old in good health. CDR3s include the opening cysteine and the closing phenylalanine or tryptophan. D genes are given only for firm matches. Only some rows state a clone size, as once, few, many or a class for expanded clones.

cdr3_aa cdr3_nt clone_size j_call v_call d_call
CSVTSGQGAFYEQHF TGCAGCGTGACGTCGGGACAGGGGGCTTTCTACGAGCAGCACTTC . TRBJ2-7 TRBV29-1 TRBD1
CASSLKAMTGGQETQYF TGTGCCAGCAGTTTAAAGGCTATGACAGGGGGCCAAGAGACCCAGTACTTC . TRBJ2-5 TRBV12-3/TRBV12-4 TRBD1
CASEERGSLGSDTQYF TGTGCCAGCGAAGAGAGGGGCTCGTTAGGTTCAGATACGCAGTATTTT few TRBJ2-3 TRBV6-1 .
CASEPFSAGEETQYF TGCGCCAGCGAGCCCTTTTCAGCGGGGGAAGAGACCCAGTACTTC few TRBJ2-5 TRBV7-9 TRBD2
CAISEAGLSYNEQFF TGTGCCATCAGTGAGGCAGGCCTCTCCTACAATGAGCAGTTCTTC . TRBJ2-1 TRBV10-3 .
CASMDRVNYEQYF TGTGCCAGTATGGACAGGGTTAACTACGAGCAGTACTTC . TRBJ2-7 TRBV19 TRBD1
CASSQDGPAHKARPGANVLTF TGTGCCAGCAGCCAAGATGGTCCCGCCCACAAGGCAAGACCTGGGGCCAACGTCCTGACTTTC few TRBJ2-6 TRBV4-2 .
CASSPGTGESDTQYF TGCGCCAGCAGCCCCGGAACGGGGGAATCAGATACGCAGTATTTT few TRBJ2-3 TRBV5-1 .
CSAGVGSRPAGELFF TGCAGTGCCGGAGTGGGGTCCAGACCGGCCGGGGAGCTGTTTTTT . TRBJ2-2 TRBV20-1 .
CASSQSVLETQYF TGTGCCAGCAGCCAGTCCGTTTTAGAGACCCAGTACTTC few TRBJ2-5 TRBV4-2 .
CASSEGGLSPDEQYF TGTGCCAGCAGCGAGGGGGGGCTTAGTCCAGACGAGCAGTACTTC few TRBJ2-7 TRBV9 .
CASSSDSQPQHF TGTGCCAGCAGCTCAGATTCTCAGCCCCAGCATTTT . TRBJ1-5 TRBV7-9 .
CASSLDSVSSKNIQYF TGCGCCAGCAGCTTGGACAGCGTCTCCTCCAAAAACATTCAGTACTTC . TRBJ2-4 TRBV5-1 .
CSARQGANGCTF TGCAGTGCTAGACAGGGGGCCAATGGCTGCACCTTC . TRBJ1-2 TRBV20-1 TRBD1
CASSSTAYNEQFF TGTGCCAGCAGCTCGACTGCCTACAATGAGCAGTTCTTC few TRBJ2-1 TRBV7-3 .
CASSYKDRGNSPLHF TGTGCCAGCAGTTACAAGGACAGGGGTAATTCACCCCTCCACTTT once TRBJ1-6 TRBV6-6 TRBD1
CATGGGGDTEAFF TGTGCCACCGGCGGGGGAGGTGACACTGAAGCTTTCTTT many TRBJ1-1 TRBV12-3/TRBV12-4 .
CASSAALNSNQPQHF TGTGCCAGCAGTGCCGCACTGAATAGCAATCAGCCCCAGCATTTT . TRBJ1-5 TRBV28 .
CASSPGTMYEQYF TGTGCCAGCAGCCCCGGGACAATGTACGAGCAGTACTTC few TRBJ2-7 TRBV7-9 .
CASTAGTSSYEQYF TGCGCCAGCACTGCCGGGACTAGTTCCTACGAGCAGTACTTC . TRBJ2-7 TRBV10-2 TRBD2
CAISEDMSVGETQYF TGTGCCATCAGTGAGGACATGAGCGTCGGGGAGACCCAGTACTTC . TRBJ2-5 TRBV10-3 .
CASSQDPAGGDLNTDTQYF TGCGCCAGCAGCCAAGACCCAGCGGGGGGCGACCTAAACACAGATACGCAGTATTTT few TRBJ2-3 TRBV4-3 TRBD2
CASSTGGEETQYF TGTGCCAGCAGCACAGGGGGAGAAGAGACCCAGTACTTC many TRBJ2-5 TRBV7-9 TRBD1
CSASHSSEQYF TGCAGTGCTAGCCACAGCTCCGAGCAGTACTTC few TRBJ2-7 TRBV20-1 .
CASSSRPGWSQETQYF TGTGCCAGCAGCTCCCGACCTGGGTGGAGCCAAGAGACCCAGTACTTC . TRBJ2-5 TRBV3-1 .
CSVDKSGRNSNEQFF TGCAGCGTTGATAAAAGCGGGAGAAACAGTAATGAGCAGTTCTTC . TRBJ2-1 TRBV29-1 TRBD2
CASSLWTGLEAFF TGTGCCAGCAGTTTATGGACAGGGCTTGAAGCTTTCTTT few TRBJ1-1 TRBV27 TRBD1
CASSLLGEQETQYF TGTGCCAGCAGTTTATTAGGAGAACAAGAGACCCAGTACTTC few TRBJ2-5 TRBV28 .
CASSYRGGSTNEKLFF TGTGCCAGCAGCTACCGCGGCGGTTCAACTAATGAAAAACTGTTTTTT few TRBJ1-4 TRBV7-9 .
CASSLAGEINEQFF TGTGCCAGCAGTCTAGCGGGAGAGATCAATGAGCAGTTCTTC . TRBJ2-1 TRBV28 TRBD2
CSARLLGQPMVEKLFF TGCAGTGCTAGACTTTTGGGACAGCCGATGGTGGAAAAACTGTTTTTT many TRBJ1-4 TRBV20-1 TRBD1
CSARAVQGTDTQYF TGCAGTGCTAGAGCGGTTCAGGGCACAGATACGCAGTATTTT few TRBJ2-3 TRBV20-1 .
CASSQDRGAYGYTF TGCGCCAGCAGCCAAGATCGGGGGGCCTATGGCTACACCTTC few TRBJ1-2 TRBV4-3 .
CATSGSWGAAQETQYF TGTGCCACCAGTGGGTCATGGGGGGCGGCCCAAGAGACCCAGTACTTC . TRBJ2-5 TRBV24-1 .
CASSVSYEQFF TGTGCCAGCAGCGTGAGCTATGAGCAGTTCTTC . TRBJ2-1 TRBV9 .
CASSQVNPNTGELFF TGCGCCAGCAGCCAAGTCAACCCGAACACCGGGGAGCTGTTTTTT few TRBJ2-2 TRBV4-1 .
CATHAGLDNSPLHF TGTGCCACCCATGCGGGGCTGGATAATTCACCCCTCCACTTT . TRBJ1-6 TRBV28 .
CASSQAQGNIQYF TGTGCCAGCAGCCAAGCTCAGGGAAACATTCAGTACTTC few TRBJ2-4 TRBV14 .
CASSTNTRGETQYF TGTGCCAGCAGCACAAACACGAGGGGAGAGACCCAGTACTTC few TRBJ2-5 TRBV11-1 .
CASSFHLSSYNEQFF TGTGCCAGCAGCTTCCACTTAAGCTCCTACAATGAGCAGTTCTTC few TRBJ2-1 TRBV5-6 .
CASRRGTSERDEQYF TGTGCCAGCCGCAGGGGTACTAGCGAAAGGGACGAGCAGTACTTC . TRBJ2-7 TRBV21-1 .